This T cell receptor beta chain stems from a study of T cells after yellow fever vaccination. Trimming took 3 bases from V and 6 from J, leaving 13 bases between them. The CDR3 has 14 residues. Germline CDR1 and CDR2: SGHAT and FQNNGV. TCRdb ran MiXCR on the 5' RACE reads and lists one entry per CDR3 protein. Among some 260,000 distinct CDR3 sequences listed, roughly 4.8% were seen once. This clonotype originated in a man in his late teens or twenties who received the YFV17D yellow fever vaccine. This chain links TRBV11-2 with TRBJ2-3; D unresolved. The material was CD4+ T cells sorted from PBMCs, obtained on the day of the yellow fever booster vaccination. The CDR3 DNA sequence: TGTGCCAGCAGCTTTTTGACCCTAGGGGATACGCAGTATTTT. Protein product: CASSFLTLGDTQYF.